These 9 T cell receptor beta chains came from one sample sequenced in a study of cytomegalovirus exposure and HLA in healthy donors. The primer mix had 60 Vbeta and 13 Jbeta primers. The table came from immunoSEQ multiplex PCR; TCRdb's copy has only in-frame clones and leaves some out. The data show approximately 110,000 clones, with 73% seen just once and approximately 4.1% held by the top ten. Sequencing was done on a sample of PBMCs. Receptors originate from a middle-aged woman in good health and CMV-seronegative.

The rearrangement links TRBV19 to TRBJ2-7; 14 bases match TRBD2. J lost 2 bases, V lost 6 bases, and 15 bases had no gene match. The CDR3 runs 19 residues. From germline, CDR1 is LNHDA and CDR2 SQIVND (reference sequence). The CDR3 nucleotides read TGTGCCAGTAGCCAAGTTACCGGGACTAGCGGGAGAAGGACCTACGAGCAGTACTTC. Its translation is CASSQVTGTSGRRTYEQYF. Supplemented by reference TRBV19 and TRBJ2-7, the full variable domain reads DGGITQSPKYLFRKEGQNVTLSCEQNLNHDAMYWYRQDPGQGLRLIYYSQIVNDFQKGDIAEGYSVSREKKESFPLTVTSAQKNPTAFYLCASSQVTGTSGRRTYEQYFGPGTRLTVT.

As DNA, the CDR3 is TGTGCCAGCAGCGTAGCCCCGGGGAGCACAGATACGCAGTATTTT. It translates to CASSVAPGSTDTQYF. The V call is TRBV9, the J call TRBJ2-3, with D possibly matching TRBD2 (5 bases). CDR3 length equals 15 residues. Germline assignment: CDR1 SGDLS and CDR2 YYNGEE. Trimming stripped 0 bases from V and 0 bases from J, with 8 bases between.

CDR3 sequence (DNA): TGTGCCAGCGGTGACAAACCGGGACAGATAAACACCGGGGAGCTGTTTTTT. Amino acids: CASGDKPGQINTGELFF. The chain has TRBV7-9 and TRBJ2-2, with 7 bases that match TRBD1. This CDR3 is 17 amino acids long. The junction had 14 bases not matched to a gene; V was cut back by 8 bases and J by 2 bases. CDR1 is SEHNR and CDR2 is FQNEAQ in the germline V gene (reference sequence).

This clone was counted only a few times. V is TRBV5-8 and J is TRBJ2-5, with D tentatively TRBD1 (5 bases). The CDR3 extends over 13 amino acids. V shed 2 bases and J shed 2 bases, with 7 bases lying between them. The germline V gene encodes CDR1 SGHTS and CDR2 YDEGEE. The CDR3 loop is CASSLDSQETQYF. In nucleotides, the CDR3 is TGTGCCAGCAGCTTAGACAGTCAAGAGACCCAGTACTTC.

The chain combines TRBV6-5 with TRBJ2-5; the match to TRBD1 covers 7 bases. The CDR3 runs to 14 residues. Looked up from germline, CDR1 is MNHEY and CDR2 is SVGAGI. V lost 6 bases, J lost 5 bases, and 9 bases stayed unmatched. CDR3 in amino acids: CASRLTGRFETQYF. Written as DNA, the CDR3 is TGTGCCAGCAGACTGACAGGGCGTTTTGAGACCCAGTACTTC.

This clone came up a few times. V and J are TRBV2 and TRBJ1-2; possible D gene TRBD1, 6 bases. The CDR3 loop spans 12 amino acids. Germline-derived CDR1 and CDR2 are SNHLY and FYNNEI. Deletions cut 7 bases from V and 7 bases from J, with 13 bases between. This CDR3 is CASKFGGPGYTF. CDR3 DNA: TGTGCCAGCAAGTTCGGGGGGCCTGGCTACACCTTC.

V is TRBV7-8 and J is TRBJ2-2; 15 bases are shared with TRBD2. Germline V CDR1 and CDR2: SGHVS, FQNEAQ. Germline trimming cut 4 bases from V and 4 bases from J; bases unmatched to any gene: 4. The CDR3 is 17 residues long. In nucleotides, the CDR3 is TGTGCCAGCAGCTGGGGACTAGCGGGGGGAGGCACCGGGGAGCTGTTTTTT. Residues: CASSWGLAGGGTGELFF.

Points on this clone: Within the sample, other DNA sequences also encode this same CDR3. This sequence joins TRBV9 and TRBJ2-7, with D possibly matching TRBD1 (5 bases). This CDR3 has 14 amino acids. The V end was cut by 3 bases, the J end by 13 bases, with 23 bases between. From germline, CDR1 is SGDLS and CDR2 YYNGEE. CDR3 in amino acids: CASSAGHDTDQPYF. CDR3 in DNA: TGTGCCAGCAGCGCCGGACACGACACAGATCAGCCCTACTTC.

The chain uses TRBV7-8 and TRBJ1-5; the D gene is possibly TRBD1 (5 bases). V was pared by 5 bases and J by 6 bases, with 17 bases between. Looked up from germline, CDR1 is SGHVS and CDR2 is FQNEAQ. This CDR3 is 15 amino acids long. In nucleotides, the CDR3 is TGTGCCAGCAGCCGCGGGGGGGGTGTCGGTCAGCCCCAGCATTTT. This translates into CASSRGGGVGQPQHF.